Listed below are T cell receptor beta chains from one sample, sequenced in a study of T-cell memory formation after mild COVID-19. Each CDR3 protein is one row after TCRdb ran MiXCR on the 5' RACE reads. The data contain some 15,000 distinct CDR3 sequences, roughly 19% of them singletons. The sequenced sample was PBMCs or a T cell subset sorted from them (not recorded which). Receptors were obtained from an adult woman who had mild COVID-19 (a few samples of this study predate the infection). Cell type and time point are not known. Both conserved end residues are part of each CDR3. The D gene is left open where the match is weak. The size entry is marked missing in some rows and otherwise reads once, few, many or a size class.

cdr3_nt: TGTGCCAGCAGCCCGAGGGGTAGCGGGAACTACAATGAGCAGTTCTTC
cdr3_aa: CASSPRGSGNYNEQFF
d_call: TRBD2
j_call: TRBJ2-1
clone_size: many
v_call: TRBV9

cdr3_nt: TGTGCCACCAGCAGAGATACCCTAGAGACCCAGTACTTC
cdr3_aa: CATSRDTLETQYF
d_call: -
j_call: TRBJ2-5
clone_size: -
v_call: TRBV15

cdr3_nt: TGTGCCAGCAGCTTCTGGGGGGTTGGCACTGAAGCTTTCTTT
cdr3_aa: CASSFWGVGTEAFF
d_call: -
j_call: TRBJ1-1
clone_size: -
v_call: TRBV7-2

cdr3_nt: TGTGCCAGCAGCCTGGACGGCGGGCTGTTCTTC
cdr3_aa: CASSLDGGLFF
d_call: -
j_call: TRBJ2-1
clone_size: many
v_call: TRBV3-1

cdr3_nt: TGTGCCAGCAGCTTGTACAGGGGGTCCTACGAGCAGTACTTC
cdr3_aa: CASSLYRGSYEQYF
d_call: TRBD1
j_call: TRBJ2-7
clone_size: many
v_call: TRBV7-9

cdr3_nt: TGTGCCAGCAGCTCCGGCTCTACTTTTGGCCAAGAGACCCAGTACTTC
cdr3_aa: CASSSGSTFGQETQYF
d_call: -
j_call: TRBJ2-5
clone_size: medium-sized
v_call: TRBV7-9

cdr3_nt: TGCGCCAGCAGCTCGGGACTAGCGGGGCTCACAGATACGCAGTATTTT
cdr3_aa: CASSSGLAGLTDTQYF
d_call: TRBD2
j_call: TRBJ2-3
clone_size: -
v_call: TRBV5-1

cdr3_nt: TGTGCCAGCAGCTTGTATGAGAGCTCCTACGAGCAGTACTTC
cdr3_aa: CASSLYESSYEQYF
d_call: -
j_call: TRBJ2-7
clone_size: many
v_call: TRBV12-3/TRBV12-4

cdr3_nt: TGTGCCAGCAGCCACGTTGGCGGGAGGGGGGATACGCAGTATTTT
cdr3_aa: CASSHVGGRGDTQYF
d_call: TRBD2
j_call: TRBJ2-3
clone_size: many
v_call: TRBV7-9

cdr3_nt: TGTGCCAGCAGTTGGGGGGAGATTGTGAACACTGAAGCTTTCTTT
cdr3_aa: CASSWGEIVNTEAFF
d_call: -
j_call: TRBJ1-1
clone_size: many
v_call: TRBV12-3/TRBV12-4

cdr3_nt: TGCAGTGCTGCCTCCCCCGGGACTGCTTCCTACGAGCAGTACTTC
cdr3_aa: CSAASPGTASYEQYF
d_call: -
j_call: TRBJ2-7
clone_size: many
v_call: TRBV20-1

cdr3_nt: TGTGCCAGCTCACCTTACAGGGACAGGGGGCTTATGAACACTGAAGCTTTCTTT
cdr3_aa: CASSPYRDRGLMNTEAFF
d_call: TRBD1
j_call: TRBJ1-1
clone_size: many
v_call: TRBV18

cdr3_nt: TGTGCCAGCAGACAGGTCGAGTGGTTTGAAGAGACCCAGTACTTC
cdr3_aa: CASRQVEWFEETQYF
d_call: -
j_call: TRBJ2-5
clone_size: -
v_call: TRBV5-4

cdr3_nt: TGTGCCAGCAGCTTATATAGGGACGAGCAGTACTTC
cdr3_aa: CASSLYRDEQYF
d_call: -
j_call: TRBJ2-7
clone_size: many
v_call: TRBV11-2

cdr3_nt: TGTGCCAGCACGGGGGTCGGCGAGCAGTACTTC
cdr3_aa: CASTGVGEQYF
d_call: -
j_call: TRBJ2-7
clone_size: -
v_call: TRBV6-5

cdr3_nt: TGTGCCAGCAGCTTAGGGCAGAAATGGAACATTCAGTACTTC
cdr3_aa: CASSLGQKWNIQYF
d_call: -
j_call: TRBJ2-4
clone_size: few
v_call: TRBV7-8

cdr3_nt: TGTGCCAGCAGCCCCCGTACAAGCACAGATACGCAGTATTTT
cdr3_aa: CASSPRTSTDTQYF
d_call: -
j_call: TRBJ2-3
clone_size: -
v_call: TRBV9

cdr3_nt: TGTGCCATCAGAAGCGGGGGGGCAAACGGGGAGCTGTTTTTT
cdr3_aa: CAIRSGGANGELFF
d_call: TRBD2
j_call: TRBJ2-2
clone_size: many
v_call: TRBV10-3

cdr3_nt: TGTGCCAGCAGACCCCGTTGGGCGGGAGACACAGATACGCAGTATTTT
cdr3_aa: CASRPRWAGDTDTQYF
d_call: TRBD2
j_call: TRBJ2-3
clone_size: -
v_call: TRBV12-3/TRBV12-4

cdr3_nt: TGCAGTGCTAGAGATTGGCTAGCGGGAGGGGGCAATGAGCAGTTCTTC
cdr3_aa: CSARDWLAGGGNEQFF
d_call: TRBD2
j_call: TRBJ2-1
clone_size: few
v_call: TRBV20-1

cdr3_nt: TGTGCCAGCAGAAAGGGACTAGCGGACTACAATGAGCAGTTCTTC
cdr3_aa: CASRKGLADYNEQFF
d_call: TRBD2
j_call: TRBJ2-1
clone_size: many
v_call: TRBV14

cdr3_nt: TGTGCCAGCAGCGCCGATGCCACTAGCTACGAGCAGTACTTC
cdr3_aa: CASSADATSYEQYF
d_call: -
j_call: TRBJ2-7
clone_size: many
v_call: TRBV9

cdr3_nt: TGTGCCAGCAGTTTATTGTATTTTCCCTACAATGAGCAGTTCTTC
cdr3_aa: CASSLLYFPYNEQFF
d_call: -
j_call: TRBJ2-1
clone_size: many
v_call: TRBV12-3/TRBV12-4